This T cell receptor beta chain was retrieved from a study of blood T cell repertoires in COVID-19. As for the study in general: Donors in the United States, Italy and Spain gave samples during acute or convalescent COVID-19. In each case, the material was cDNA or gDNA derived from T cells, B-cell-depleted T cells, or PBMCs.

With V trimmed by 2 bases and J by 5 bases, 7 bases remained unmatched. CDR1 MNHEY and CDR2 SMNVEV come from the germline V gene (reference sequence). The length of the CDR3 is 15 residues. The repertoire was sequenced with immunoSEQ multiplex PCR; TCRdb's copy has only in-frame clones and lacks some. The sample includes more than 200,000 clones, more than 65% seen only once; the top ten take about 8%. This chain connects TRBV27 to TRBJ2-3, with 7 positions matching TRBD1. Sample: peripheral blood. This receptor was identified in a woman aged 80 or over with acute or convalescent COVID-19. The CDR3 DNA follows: TGTGCCAGCAGTTTAAGGCTAGGGGGCAAAGATACGCAGTATTTT. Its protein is CASSLRLGGKDTQYF.